This T cell receptor (beta chain) was observed in a study of early T cells in non-severe SARS-CoV-2 infection. For the study at large: Sequencing targeted bulk RNA from unsorted whole blood, leaving chains unpaired.

The study's findings and limits: VDJdb matches were skewed toward anti-spike CD8 T cell responses.

CDR1 is SNHLY and CDR2 is FYNNEI in the germline V gene. V lost 6 bases, J lost 6 bases, and 15 bases lay in between. CDR3 length: 13 amino acids. Attachment of unique molecular identifiers was made to individual cDNA molecules. TCRdb reprocessed the 5' RACE reads via MiXCR and lists one record per CDR3 protein. Counted here are 51,000 or so distinct CDR3 sequences, 8% to 13% occurring once; the ten biggest clones make up 13%. With respect to this clonotype: The antigen is undetermined.

V usage is TRBV2 and J usage is TRBJ2-7; D tentatively fits TRBD1 or TRBD2 (7 bases each). The sequenced sample consisted of whole blood. The TCR comes from an adult who was a healthcare worker with PCR-confirmed SARS-CoV-2 infection or an uninfected control (not recorded which). CDR3 amino acids: CASSADREGEQYF. The DNA of the CDR3 is TGTGCCAGCAGCGCAGACAGGGAGGGCGAGCAGTACTTC.